The clone carrying this T cell receptor (beta chain) has just one count. Antigen specificity is unknown. Trimming pared 0 bases from V and 4 bases from J, leaving 5 bases between. The CDR3 is made up of 12 amino acids. From germline, CDR1 is SGHRS and CDR2 YFSETQ. Healthy donors had no documented immune events, such as infections, while sampled. These data originate in a study of identifying expanded T cells in peripheral blood. Findings and caveats of the study: Roughly two-week clone count variance significantly increased as total template count grew.

The assay was immunoSEQ multiplex PCR, and TCRdb's table has in-frame clones only and misses some. This sample yields about 100,000 clones, of which 88% are seen a single time; 5% to 6.5% belongs to the top ten. This clonotype originated in a person between 18 and 75 years old in good health. This chain joins TRBV5-1 and TRBJ2-7; D uncertain. The sequenced material came from blood. The CDR3 is CASSLVGYEQYF. The CDR3 nucleotides read TGCGCCAGCAGCTTGGTCGGTTACGAGCAGTACTTC.